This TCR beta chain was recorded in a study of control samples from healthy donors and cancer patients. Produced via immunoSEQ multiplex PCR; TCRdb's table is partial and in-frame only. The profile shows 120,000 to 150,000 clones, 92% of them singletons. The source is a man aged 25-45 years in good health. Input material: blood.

The CDR3 reads CASTWGNGNTIYF. The CDR3 DNA sequence: TGTGCCTCCACTTGGGGAAATGGAAACACCATATATTTT. This chain connects TRBV24-1 to TRBJ1-3, with D uncertain. Germline CDR1 is KGHDR and CDR2 is SFDVKD. Trimming shortened V by 12 bases and J by 3 bases, and 14 bases separated the two germline ends. There are 13 residues in the CDR3.